This TCR beta chain was identified during a study of human T cells and chemical hapten exposure. The time point denotes: pre-sensitization, week 0. Described treatment: therapeutic diphenylcyclopropenone sensitization with weekly scalp DPC. This clonotype was picked up a small number of times. Its target is unknown. From the RACE reads, TCRdb called clonotypes with MiXCR, one entry per CDR3 protein. The table has about 120,000 distinct CDR3 sequences, less than 15% seen once. Study outcomes and limitations: Controls had significantly fewer large CDR3 similarity clusters than were formed by expanded TCRs.

V dropped 4 bases and J dropped 5 bases, with 12 bases sitting between them. This CDR3 comprises 13 residues. The germline V gene has CDR1 LGHNA and CDR2 YSLEER. The genes are TRBV4-3 and TRBJ2-7; D perhaps matches TRBD1 (5 bases). The TCR originated in a woman aged 18-29 years with alopecia areata. Some clones in this sample may be carry-over from other donors' samples. The source material was whole blood, sampled in connection with sensitization to the hapten diphenylcyclopropenone (DPC). The CDR3 region has the DNA TGCGCCAGCAGCCGAGACGACAGAGACGAGCAGTACTTC. Protein sequence: CASSRDDRDEQYF.